This is a list of T cell receptor beta chains from one sample in a study of T cells after posttransplantation cyclophosphamide. Here immunoSEQ multiplex PCR was the method, and the copy in TCRdb shows in-frame clones only, minus some. The sample contains roughly 10,000 clones, about 90% of which appear only once. The sample in question was PBMCs, obtained around 440 days after allogeneic stem cell transplant with calcineurin inhibitor and methotrexate. Receptors were obtained from a male patient between 50 and 60 years old who received an allogeneic stem cell transplant from an unrelated donor, was CMV-positive, and had chronic GVHD only. Some T cells may have originated in the graft donor. The CDR3 runs from the conserved cysteine through the conserved F or W. The order of the fields is J gene, V gene, D gene, clone size, CDR3 DNA, CDR3 protein. The D gene is left open where the match is weak. For some rows the clone size is stated as once, few or many, or as a class when expanded; others skip it.

J: TRBJ2-7; V: TRBV25-1; D: NA; size: NA; DNA: TGTGCCAGCAGTGAAGGGGCAGGTCAAGACGAGCAGTACTTC; CDR3: CASSEGAGQDEQYF
J: TRBJ2-3; V: TRBV27; D: NA; size: NA; DNA: TGTGCCAGCAGTCCCAAGGGGGTAGTCACAGATACGCAGTATTTT; CDR3: CASSPKGVVTDTQYF
J: TRBJ2-1; V: TRBV9; D: TRBD2; size: once; DNA: TGTGCCAGCAGCGATACCACCGGGACTAGCGGTTACAATGAGCAGTTCTTC; CDR3: CASSDTTGTSGYNEQFF
J: TRBJ2-5; V: TRBV5-6; D: TRBD2; size: NA; DNA: TGTGCCAGCAGCTTGGAGCTAGCGGGGCCCTGGGAGACCCAGTACTTC; CDR3: CASSLELAGPWETQYF
J: TRBJ1-6; V: TRBV27; D: TRBD1; size: NA; DNA: TGTGCCAGCAGTCCTCGACAGGGTGTTAATTCACCCCTCCACTTT; CDR3: CASSPRQGVNSPLHF
J: TRBJ2-7; V: TRBV9; D: NA; size: NA; DNA: TGTGCCAGCAGCGTAGTTCAGGGGGGAGAGCAGTACTTC; CDR3: CASSVVQGGEQYF
J: TRBJ2-5; V: TRBV19; D: NA; size: once; DNA: TGTGCCAGTAGTGTCGGGGGCCAAGAGACCCAGTACTTC; CDR3: CASSVGGQETQYF
J: TRBJ1-1; V: TRBV6-1; D: NA; size: NA; DNA: TGTGCCAGCAGTGAAAGGCAGGTGAACACTGAAGCTTTCTTT; CDR3: CASSERQVNTEAFF
J: TRBJ2-6; V: TRBV7-9; D: NA; size: NA; DNA: TGTGCCAGCAGCTTAGATTCCAGGGGACCCGGGGCCAACGTCCTGACTTTC; CDR3: CASSLDSRGPGANVLTF
J: TRBJ1-2; V: TRBV7-9; D: TRBD1; size: once; DNA: TGTGCCAGCTCACAGGGGGCAAAATATGGCTACACCTTC; CDR3: CASSQGAKYGYTF
J: TRBJ1-1; V: TRBV11-3; D: NA; size: NA; DNA: TGTGCCAGCAGCGGAGGCAGGGGTTTGGCTGAAGCTTTCTTT; CDR3: CASSGGRGLAEAFF
J: TRBJ2-2; V: TRBV6-1; D: TRBD1; size: NA; DNA: TGTGCCAGCCTAACAGGGGGCCGGGACACCGGGGAGCTGTTTTTT; CDR3: CASLTGGRDTGELFF
J: TRBJ2-3; V: TRBV28; D: NA; size: NA; DNA: TGTGCCAGCAGTTCTCACTACGGTCCCACAGATACGCAGTATTTT; CDR3: CASSSHYGPTDTQYF
J: TRBJ1-2; V: TRBV11-3; D: TRBD1; size: NA; DNA: TGTGCCAGCAGCTTAACAGGGGCCTCCTATGGCTACACCTTC; CDR3: CASSLTGASYGYTF
J: TRBJ2-7; V: TRBV10-1; D: NA; size: NA; DNA: TGCGCCAGCAGTGCGTCCAGGGGATTAGTCTACGAGCAGTACTTC; CDR3: CASSASRGLVYEQYF
J: TRBJ2-2; V: TRBV9; D: NA; size: NA; DNA: TGTGCCAGCAGCGTGGGGGGAGGAACCGGGGAGCTGTTTTTT; CDR3: CASSVGGGTGELFF
J: TRBJ2-7; V: TRBV7-2; D: NA; size: once; DNA: TGTGCCAGCAGCTTAGGGGAGAACCCTACCTACGAGCAGTACTTC; CDR3: CASSLGENPTYEQYF
J: TRBJ1-6; V: TRBV5-4; D: TRBD1; size: once; DNA: TGTGCCAGCAGCCCGGGACAGGCCGACCGCCTTAATTCACCCCTCCACTTT; CDR3: CASSPGQADRLNSPLHF
J: TRBJ1-1; V: TRBV23-1; D: NA; size: NA; DNA: TGCGCCAGCAGTCGGTGGTCTGCGATGAACACTGAAGCTTTCTTT; CDR3: CASSRWSAMNTEAFF
J: TRBJ1-2; V: TRBV6-1; D: NA; size: NA; DNA: TGTGCCAGCAGTGAATTAGTAACAGGAGCTAACTATGGCTACACCTTC; CDR3: CASSELVTGANYGYTF
J: TRBJ1-6; V: TRBV7-2; D: NA; size: once; DNA: TGTGCCAGCAGCCTCTGGGGCATTATCTCCTATAATTCACCCCTCCACTTT; CDR3: CASSLWGIISYNSPLHF
J: TRBJ2-4; V: TRBV27; D: NA; size: NA; DNA: TGTGCCAGCAGTGGCCGTTGGGGCGGCATTCAGTACTTC; CDR3: CASSGRWGGIQYF
J: TRBJ1-1; V: TRBV27; D: NA; size: NA; DNA: TGTGCCAGCAGTTTTAAGGGGCGTTTGAACACTGAAGCTTTCTTT; CDR3: CASSFKGRLNTEAFF
J: TRBJ2-7; V: TRBV11-2; D: TRBD1; size: NA; DNA: TGTGCCAGCAGCTTAGATCGAATGGTCCGGACAGGGTATCTCCTCGAGCAGTACTTC; CDR3: CASSLDRMVRTGYLLEQYF
J: TRBJ2-5; V: TRBV6-5; D: NA; size: NA; DNA: TGTGCCAGCAGCGTGGACACTCAACGGGAGACCCAGTACTTC; CDR3: CASSVDTQRETQYF
J: TRBJ2-3; V: TRBV4-2; D: TRBD1; size: NA; DNA: TGTGCCAGCAGCCAGGAACCGGGACAGGGACTCACAGATACGCAGTATTTT; CDR3: CASSQEPGQGLTDTQYF